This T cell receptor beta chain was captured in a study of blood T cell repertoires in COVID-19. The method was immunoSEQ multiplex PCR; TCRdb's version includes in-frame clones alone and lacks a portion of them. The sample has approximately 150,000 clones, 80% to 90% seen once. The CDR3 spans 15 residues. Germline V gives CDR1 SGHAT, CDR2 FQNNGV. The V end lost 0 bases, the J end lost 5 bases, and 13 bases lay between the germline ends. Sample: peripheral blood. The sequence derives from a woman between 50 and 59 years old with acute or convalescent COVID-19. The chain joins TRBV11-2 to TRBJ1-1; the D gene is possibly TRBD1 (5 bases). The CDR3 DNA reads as TGTGCCAGCAGCTTAGATCCTAGCGGGGGGACTGAAGCTTTCTTT. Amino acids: CASSLDPSGGTEAFF.